Below, one T cell receptor beta chain is given with its context. The table came from immunoSEQ multiplex PCR; TCRdb's copy has only in-frame clones and leaves some out. The repertoire holds about 92,000 clones, with 86% as singletons. These data originate in a study of glioma-infiltrating T cells after dendritic cell vaccination. Fresh-frozen tumor tissue and more than two years of survival data were available for all. The V end lost 0 bases, the J end lost 6 bases, and 26 bases lay between the germline ends. Germline V CDR1 and CDR2: SGHRS, YFSETQ. The CDR3 length is 19 residues. The rearrangement joins TRBV5-1 to TRBJ2-3; D possibly corresponds to TRBD1 (5 bases). The sequence came from a human donor with glioblastoma. The sequencing used blood, collected before dendritic cell vaccination. The CDR3 DNA is TGCGCCAGCAGCTTGGCATCTTTAATGCCAGGGTCTATGCGCGATACGCAGTATTTT. Its translation: CASSLASLMPGSMRDTQYF.